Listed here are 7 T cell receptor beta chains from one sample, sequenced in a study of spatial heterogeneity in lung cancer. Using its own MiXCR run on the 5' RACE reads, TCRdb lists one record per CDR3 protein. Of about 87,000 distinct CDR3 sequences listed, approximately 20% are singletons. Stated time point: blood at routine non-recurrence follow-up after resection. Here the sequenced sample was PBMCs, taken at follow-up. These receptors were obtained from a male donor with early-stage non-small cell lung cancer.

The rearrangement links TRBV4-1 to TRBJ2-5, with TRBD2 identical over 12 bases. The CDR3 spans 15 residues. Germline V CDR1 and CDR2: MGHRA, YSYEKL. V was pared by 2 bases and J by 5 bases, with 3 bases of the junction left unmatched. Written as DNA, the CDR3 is TGCGCCAGCAGCCAAACAGGACTAGCGGGGGAGACCCAGTACTTC. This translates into CASSQTGLAGETQYF.

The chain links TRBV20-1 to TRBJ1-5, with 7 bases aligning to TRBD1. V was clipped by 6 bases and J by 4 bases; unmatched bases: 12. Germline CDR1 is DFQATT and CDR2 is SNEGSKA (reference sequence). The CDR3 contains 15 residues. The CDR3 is CSALVAGQTNQPQHF. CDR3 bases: TGCAGTGCCCTAGTCGCGGGACAGACGAATCAGCCCCAGCATTTT.

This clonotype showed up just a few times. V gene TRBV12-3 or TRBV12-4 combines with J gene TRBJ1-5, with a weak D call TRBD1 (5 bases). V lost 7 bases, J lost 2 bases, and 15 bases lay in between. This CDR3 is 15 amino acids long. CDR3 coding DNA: TGTGCCAGCACCAACAGAGGAGGGGGCAATCAGCCCCAGCATTTT. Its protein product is CASTNRGGGNQPQHF.

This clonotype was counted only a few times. The CDR3 spells CASSFGGSFYNEQFF. The CDR3 region has the DNA TGTGCCAGCAGCTTTGGCGGGTCTTTCTACAATGAGCAGTTCTTC. The J gene is TRBJ2-1, the V gene TRBV5-6; perhaps TRBD2 as D (5 bases). The V gene lost 2 bases and the J gene lost 3 bases, with 12 bases spanning the gap. This CDR3 has 15 residues. Per the germline V gene, CDR1 is SGHDT and CDR2 is YYEEEE.

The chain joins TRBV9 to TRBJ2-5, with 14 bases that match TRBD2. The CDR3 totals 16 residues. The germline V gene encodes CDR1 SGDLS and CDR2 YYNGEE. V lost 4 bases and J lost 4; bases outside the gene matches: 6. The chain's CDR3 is CASSPGTSGSRETQYF. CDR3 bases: TGTGCCAGCAGCCCGGGGACTAGCGGGAGCCGAGAGACCCAGTACTTC.

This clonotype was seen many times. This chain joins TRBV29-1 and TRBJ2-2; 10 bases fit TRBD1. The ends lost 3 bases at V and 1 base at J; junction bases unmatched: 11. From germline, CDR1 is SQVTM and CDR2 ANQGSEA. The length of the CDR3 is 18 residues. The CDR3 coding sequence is TGCAGCGTTGAGACTTGGGGACAGGGGAAGCTGAACACCGGGGAGCTGTTTTTT. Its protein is CSVETWGQGKLNTGELFF.

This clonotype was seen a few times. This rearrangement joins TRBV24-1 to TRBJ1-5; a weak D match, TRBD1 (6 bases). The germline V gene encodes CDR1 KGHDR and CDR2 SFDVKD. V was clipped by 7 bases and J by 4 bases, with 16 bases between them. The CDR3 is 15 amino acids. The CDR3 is CATSATGIANQPQHF. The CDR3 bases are TGTGCCACCAGCGCCACAGGGATTGCAAATCAGCCCCAGCATTTT.